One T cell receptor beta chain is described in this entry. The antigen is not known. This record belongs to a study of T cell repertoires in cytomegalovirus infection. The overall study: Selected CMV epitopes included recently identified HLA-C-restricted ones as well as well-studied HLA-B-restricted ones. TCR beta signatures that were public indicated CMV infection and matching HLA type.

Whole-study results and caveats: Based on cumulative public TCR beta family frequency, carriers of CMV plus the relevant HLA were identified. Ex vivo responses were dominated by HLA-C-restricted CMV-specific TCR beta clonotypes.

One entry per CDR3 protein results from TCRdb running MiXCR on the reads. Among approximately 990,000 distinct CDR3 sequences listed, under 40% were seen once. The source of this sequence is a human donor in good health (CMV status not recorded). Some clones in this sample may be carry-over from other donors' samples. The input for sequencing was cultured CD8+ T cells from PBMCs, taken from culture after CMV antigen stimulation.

This CDR3 is CASSVASSPASGANVLTF. In DNA, the CDR3 is TGTGCCAGCAGCGTGGCCAGCTCACCGGCCTCTGGGGCCAACGTCCTGACTTTC. The V gene is TRBV9, the J gene TRBJ2-6; D ambiguous. Trimming took off 2 bases at V and 0 bases at J, with 15 bases between the two ends. This CDR3 region has 18 residues. Germline V CDR1 and CDR2: SGDLS, YYNGEE.